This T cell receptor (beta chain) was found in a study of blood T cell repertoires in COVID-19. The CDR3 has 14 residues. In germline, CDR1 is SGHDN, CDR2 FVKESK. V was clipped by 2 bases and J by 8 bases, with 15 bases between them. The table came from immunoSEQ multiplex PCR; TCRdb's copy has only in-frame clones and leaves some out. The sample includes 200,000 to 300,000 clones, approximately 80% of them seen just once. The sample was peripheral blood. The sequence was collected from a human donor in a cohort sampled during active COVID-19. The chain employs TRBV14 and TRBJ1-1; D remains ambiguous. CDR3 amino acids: CASSQFGQEQEAFF. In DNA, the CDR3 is TGTGCCAGCAGCCAATTTGGGCAGGAACAGGAAGCTTTCTTT. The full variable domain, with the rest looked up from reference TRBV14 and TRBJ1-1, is EAGVTQFPSHSVIEKGQTVTLRCDPISGHDNLYWYRRVMGKEIKFLLHFVKESKQDESGMPNNRFLAERTGGTYSTLKVQPAELEDSGVYFCASSQFGQEQEAFFGQGTRLTVV.